This T cell receptor beta chain was sequenced during a study of blood T cell repertoires in COVID-19. CDR1 is MNHEY, CDR2 SMNVEV, per germline (reference sequence). The V gene lost 6 bases and the J gene lost 7 bases, with 19 bases spanning the gap. This CDR3 has 16 residues. The repertoire was sequenced with immunoSEQ multiplex PCR; TCRdb's copy has only in-frame clones and lacks some. There are some 150,000 clones in the sample; about 85% occur only once, and around 1.2% lies in the top ten. Sequencing input: peripheral blood. The chain joins TRBV27 to TRBJ1-6, with D maybe TRBD1 (5 bases). This clonotype was sampled from a man aged 55 to 69 who had recovered from COVID-19. In DNA form, the CDR3 reads TGTGCCAGCAGGTGGGACGGGGGTTCCAGGAATTCACCCCTCCACTTT. Its translation: CASRWDGGSRNSPLHF.